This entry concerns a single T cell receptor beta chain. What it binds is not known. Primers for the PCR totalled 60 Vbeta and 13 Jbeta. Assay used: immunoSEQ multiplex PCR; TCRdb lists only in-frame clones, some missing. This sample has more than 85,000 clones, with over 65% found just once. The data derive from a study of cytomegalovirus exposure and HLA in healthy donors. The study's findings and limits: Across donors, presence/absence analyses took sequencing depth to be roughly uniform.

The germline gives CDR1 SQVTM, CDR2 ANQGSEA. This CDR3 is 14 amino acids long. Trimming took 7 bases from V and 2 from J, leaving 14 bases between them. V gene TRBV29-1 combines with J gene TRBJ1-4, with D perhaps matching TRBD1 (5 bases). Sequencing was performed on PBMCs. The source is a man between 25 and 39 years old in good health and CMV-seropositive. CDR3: CSGGGGNTNEKLFF. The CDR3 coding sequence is TGCAGCGGGGGGGGAGGGAATACTAATGAAAAACTGTTTTTT.